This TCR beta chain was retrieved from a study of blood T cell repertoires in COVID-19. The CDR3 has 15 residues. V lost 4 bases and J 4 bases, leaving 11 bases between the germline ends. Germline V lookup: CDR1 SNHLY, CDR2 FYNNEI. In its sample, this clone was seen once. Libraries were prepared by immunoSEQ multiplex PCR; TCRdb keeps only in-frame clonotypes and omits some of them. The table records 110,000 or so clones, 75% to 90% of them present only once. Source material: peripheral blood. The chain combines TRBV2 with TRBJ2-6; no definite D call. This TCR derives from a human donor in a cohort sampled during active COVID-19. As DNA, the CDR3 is TGTGCCAGCAGTGTGAGGCTGGTGGGGGCCAACGTCCTGACTTTC. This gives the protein CASSVRLVGANVLTF.